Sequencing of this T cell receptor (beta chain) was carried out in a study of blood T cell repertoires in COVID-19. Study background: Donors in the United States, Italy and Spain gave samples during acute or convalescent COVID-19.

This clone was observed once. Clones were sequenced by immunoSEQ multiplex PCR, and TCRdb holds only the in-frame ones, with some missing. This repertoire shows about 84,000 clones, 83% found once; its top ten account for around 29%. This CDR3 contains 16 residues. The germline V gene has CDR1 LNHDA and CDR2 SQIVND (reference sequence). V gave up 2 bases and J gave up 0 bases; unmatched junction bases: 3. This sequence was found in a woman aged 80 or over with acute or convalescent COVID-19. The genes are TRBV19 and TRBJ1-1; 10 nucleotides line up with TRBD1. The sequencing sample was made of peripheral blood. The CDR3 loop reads CASSIRTGGMNTEAFF. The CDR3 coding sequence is TGTGCCAGTAGTATAAGGACAGGGGGAATGAACACTGAAGCTTTCTTT.